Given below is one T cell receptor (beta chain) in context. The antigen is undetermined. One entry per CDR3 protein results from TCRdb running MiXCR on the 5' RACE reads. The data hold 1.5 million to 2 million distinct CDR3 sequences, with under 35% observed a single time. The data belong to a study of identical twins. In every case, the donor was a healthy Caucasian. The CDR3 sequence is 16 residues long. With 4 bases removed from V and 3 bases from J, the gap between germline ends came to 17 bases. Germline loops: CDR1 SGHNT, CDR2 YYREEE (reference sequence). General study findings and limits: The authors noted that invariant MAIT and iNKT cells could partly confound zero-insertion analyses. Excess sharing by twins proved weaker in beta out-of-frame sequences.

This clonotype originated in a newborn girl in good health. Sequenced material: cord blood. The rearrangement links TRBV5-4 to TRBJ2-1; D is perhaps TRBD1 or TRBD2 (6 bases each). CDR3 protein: CASSPTGAGFYNEQFF. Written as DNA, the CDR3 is TGTGCCAGCAGCCCGACGGGGGCGGGATTCTACAATGAGCAGTTCTTC.